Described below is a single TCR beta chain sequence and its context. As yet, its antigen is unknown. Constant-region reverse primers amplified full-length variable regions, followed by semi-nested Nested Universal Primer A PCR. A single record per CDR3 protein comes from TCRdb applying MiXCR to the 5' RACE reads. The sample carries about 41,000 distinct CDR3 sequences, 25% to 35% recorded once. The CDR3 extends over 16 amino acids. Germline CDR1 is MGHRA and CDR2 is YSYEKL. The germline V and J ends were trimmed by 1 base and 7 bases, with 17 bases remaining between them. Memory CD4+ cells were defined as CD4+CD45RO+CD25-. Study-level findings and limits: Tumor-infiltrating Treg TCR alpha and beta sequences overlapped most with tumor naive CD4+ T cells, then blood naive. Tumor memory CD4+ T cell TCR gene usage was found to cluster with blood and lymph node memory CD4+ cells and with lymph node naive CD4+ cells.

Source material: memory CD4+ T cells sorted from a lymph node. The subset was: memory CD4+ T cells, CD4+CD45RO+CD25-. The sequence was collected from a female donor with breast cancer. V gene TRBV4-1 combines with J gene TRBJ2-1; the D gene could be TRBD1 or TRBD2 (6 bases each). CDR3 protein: CASSQVAEGGGNEQFF. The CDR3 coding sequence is TGCGCCAGCAGCCAAGTAGCGGAGGGGGGTGGGAATGAGCAGTTCTTC.